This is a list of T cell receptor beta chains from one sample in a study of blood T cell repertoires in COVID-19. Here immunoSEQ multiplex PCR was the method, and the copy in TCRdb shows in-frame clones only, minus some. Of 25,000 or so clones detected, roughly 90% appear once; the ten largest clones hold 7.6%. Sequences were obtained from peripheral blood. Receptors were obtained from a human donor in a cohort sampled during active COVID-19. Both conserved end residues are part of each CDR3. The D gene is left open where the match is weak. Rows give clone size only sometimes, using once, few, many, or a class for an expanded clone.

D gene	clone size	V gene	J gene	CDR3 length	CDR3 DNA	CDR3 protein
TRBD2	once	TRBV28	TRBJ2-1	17	TGTGCCAGCAGTTTGTCTCCCGGGACTAGCGGGACAAATGAGCAGTTCTTC	CASSLSPGTSGTNEQFF
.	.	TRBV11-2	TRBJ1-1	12	TGTGCCAGCAGTCAAGCGGGGGCTGAAGCTTTCTTT	CASSQAGAEAFF
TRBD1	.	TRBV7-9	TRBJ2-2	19	TGTGCCACCAAGTCGCCCGGGACAGGACGTCTGCGGAACACCGGGGAGCTGTTTTTT	CATKSPGTGRLRNTGELFF
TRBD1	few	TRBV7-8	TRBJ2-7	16	TGTGCCAGCAGCTTAGCTGGGACAGGAGGCTATAGGGAGCAGTACTTC	CASSLAGTGGYREQYF
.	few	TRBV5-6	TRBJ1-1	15	TGTGCCAGCAGCTTGGTGCGGGCAGGGAACACTGAAGCTTTCTTT	CASSLVRAGNTEAFF
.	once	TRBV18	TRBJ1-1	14	TGTGCCAGCTCACCATACGGCTTAGCTACTGAAGCTTTCTTT	CASSPYGLATEAFF
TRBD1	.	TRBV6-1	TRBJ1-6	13	TGTGCCAGCAGTGATGACAGGGTTCCACCCCTCCACTTT	CASSDDRVPPLHF
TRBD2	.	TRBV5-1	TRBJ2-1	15	TGCGCCAGCAGCAAAGGACTAGCGGGGGAGGGTGAGCAGTTCTTC	CASSKGLAGEGEQFF
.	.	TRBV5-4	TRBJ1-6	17	TGTGCCACCGGGATAGAGGGTCAGGCCACCTATAATTCACCCCTCCACTTT	CATGIEGQATYNSPLHF
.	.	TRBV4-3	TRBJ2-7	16	TGCGCCAGCAGCCAAGGCCCAGGGCTGACCCCCTACGAGCAGTACTTC	CASSQGPGLTPYEQYF
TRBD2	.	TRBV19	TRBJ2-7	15	TGTGCCAGTAGCACCTTGGCGGGGGGCTCCTACGAGCAGTACTTC	CASSTLAGGSYEQYF
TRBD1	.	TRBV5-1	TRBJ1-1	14	TGCGCCAGCAGCGGGACAGGGATGAACACTGAAGCTTTCTTT	CASSGTGMNTEAFF
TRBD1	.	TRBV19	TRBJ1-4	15	TGTGCCAGTAGCACCGGGACAGGCCCTAATGAAAAACTGTTTTTT	CASSTGTGPNEKLFF
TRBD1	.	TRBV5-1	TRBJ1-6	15	TGCGCCAGCAGCTTGGATGGACAGGGCGGGTCACCCCTCCACTTT	CASSLDGQGGSPLHF
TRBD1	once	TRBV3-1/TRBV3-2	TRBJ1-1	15	TGTGCCAGCAGCGACAGGGGGGCGGGGAACACTGAAGCTTTCTTT	CASSDRGAGNTEAFF
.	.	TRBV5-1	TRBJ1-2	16	TGCGCCAGCAGCCCGGCGGGGGAAAGGGGGGACTATGGCTACACCTTC	CASSPAGERGDYGYTF
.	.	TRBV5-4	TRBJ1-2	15	TGTGCCAGCCGACCCGAGAAGGGACTCTGGGATGGCTACACCTTC	CASRPEKGLWDGYTF
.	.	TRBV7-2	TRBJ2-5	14	TGTGCCAGCAGCCCCCGGGCCGGGAGAGAGACCCAGTACTTC	CASSPRAGRETQYF
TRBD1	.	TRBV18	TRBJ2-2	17	TGTGCCAGCTCACGGCGACAGGGGGCGGAGATCACCGGGGAGCTGTTTTTT	CASSRRQGAEITGELFF
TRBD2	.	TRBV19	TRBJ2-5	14	TGTGCCAGTAGTATGGGGAGGGCTCGAGAGACCCAGTACTTC	CASSMGRARETQYF
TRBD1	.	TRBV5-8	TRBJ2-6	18	TGTGCCAGCAGCCCCTGGGGACAGGCGAGCTCTGGGGCCAACGTCCTGACTTTC	CASSPWGQASSGANVLTF
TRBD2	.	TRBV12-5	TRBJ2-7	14	TGTGCTAGTGGGCTAGCGGGCGGGCCCTCTGAGCAGTACTTC	CASGLAGGPSEQYF
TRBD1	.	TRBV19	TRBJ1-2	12	TGTGCCAGTACTACAGGGGGCGGTGGCTACACCTTC	CASTTGGGGYTF
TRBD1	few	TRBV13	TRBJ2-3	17	TGTGCCAGCAGCTATAAATCAGGGGGCACGGGCACAGATACGCAGTATTTT	CASSYKSGGTGTDTQYF
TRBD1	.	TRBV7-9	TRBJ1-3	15	TGTGCCAGCAGCCTGGCGGGACAGGCTGGAAACACCATATATTTT	CASSLAGQAGNTIYF
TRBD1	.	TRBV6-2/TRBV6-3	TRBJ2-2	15	TGTGCCAGCAGTCTACGACAGGGGAACACCGGGGAGCTGTTTTTT	CASSLRQGNTGELFF
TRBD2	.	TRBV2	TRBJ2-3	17	TGTGCCAGCAGTGAAGTCCGACTAGCGGGGAGGGCAGATACGCAGTATTTT	CASSEVRLAGRADTQYF
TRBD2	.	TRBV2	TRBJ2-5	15	TGTGCCAGCAGTGTGTTAGCGGGGGTGAGAGAGACCCAGTACTTC	CASSVLAGVRETQYF
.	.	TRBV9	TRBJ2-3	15	TGTGCCAGCAGCGTAGGAGAGACAGGACCAGATACGCAGTATTTT	CASSVGETGPDTQYF
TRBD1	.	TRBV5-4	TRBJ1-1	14	TGTGCCAGCAGCCTAAGGACAGGGGGCACTGAAGCTTTCTTT	CASSLRTGGTEAFF
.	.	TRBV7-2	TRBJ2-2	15	TGTGCCAGCAGCTTCGGGGGGCGCGTCACCGGGGAGCTGTTTTTT	CASSFGGRVTGELFF
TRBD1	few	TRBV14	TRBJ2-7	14	TGTGCCAGCAGCCGGGACAGGGAACGGAACGAGCAGTACTTC	CASSRDRERNEQYF
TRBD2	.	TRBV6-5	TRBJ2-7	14	TGTGCCAGCATCCAAGGCGGGGGCTCCTACGAGCAGTACTTC	CASIQGGGSYEQYF
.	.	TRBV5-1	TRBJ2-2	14	TGCGCCAGCAGCTTGGATACGAACACCGGGGAGCTGTTTTTT	CASSLDTNTGELFF
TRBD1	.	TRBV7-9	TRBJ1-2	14	TGTGCCAGCATTCCGGGACAGGGGGCCTATGGCTACACCTTC	CASIPGQGAYGYTF
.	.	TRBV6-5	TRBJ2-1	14	TGTGCCAGCAGCACTCCACAGACCTACAATGAGCAGTTCTTC	CASSTPQTYNEQFF
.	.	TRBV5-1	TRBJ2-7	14	TGCGCCAGCAGCCGAGAGGGGGTCTCCTACGAGCAGTACTTC	CASSREGVSYEQYF
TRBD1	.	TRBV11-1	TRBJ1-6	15	TGTGCCAGCAGCCCCGGGACAGGGGTGAGGTCACCCCTCCACTTT	CASSPGTGVRSPLHF
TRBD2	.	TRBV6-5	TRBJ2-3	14	TGTGCCAGCAGCGCGGGGGGTGGCACAGATACGCAGTATTTT	CASSAGGGTDTQYF
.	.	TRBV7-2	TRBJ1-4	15	TGTGCCAGCAGCGGTGGGACAAAAAATAATGAAAAACTGTTTTTT	CASSGGTKNNEKLFF
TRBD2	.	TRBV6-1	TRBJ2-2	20	TGTGCCAGCAGTGACTGGGCAGCCTTTAAAGCGGGAGTTCGTGCCGGGGAGCTGTTTTTT	CASSDWAAFKAGVRAGELFF
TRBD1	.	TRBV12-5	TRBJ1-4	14	TGTGCTAGTGGGTCCGGGACAGCTAATGAAAAACTGTTTTTT	CASGSGTANEKLFF
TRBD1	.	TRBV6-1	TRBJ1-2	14	TGTGCCAGCAGTGAAGCCTTTACAGGGGTAGGCTACACCTTC	CASSEAFTGVGYTF
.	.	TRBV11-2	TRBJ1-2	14	TGTGCCAGCAGCCGGACAGACCGCGACTATGGCTACACCTTC	CASSRTDRDYGYTF
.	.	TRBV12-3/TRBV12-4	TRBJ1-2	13	TGTGCCAGCAGTAAGGGGCCGTGGGATGGCTACACCTTC	CASSKGPWDGYTF
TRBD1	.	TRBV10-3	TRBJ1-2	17	TGTGCCATCAGTGAGACAGGCGACAGGGCAGAGAGTTATGGCTACACCTTC	CAISETGDRAESYGYTF
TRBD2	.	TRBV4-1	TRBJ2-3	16	TGCGCCAGCAGCCAGGGACTAGCGGTAATCACAGATACGCAGTATTTT	CASSQGLAVITDTQYF
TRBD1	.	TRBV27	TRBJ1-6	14	TGTGCCAGCAGCATACAGGGGTTTAATTCACCCCTCCACTTT	CASSIQGFNSPLHF
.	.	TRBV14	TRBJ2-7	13	TGTGCCAGCAGCCGGGACATCCCCGCGGAGCAGTACTTC	CASSRDIPAEQYF
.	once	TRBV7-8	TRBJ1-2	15	TGTGCCAGCAGCCCTGACCCTCAGGGTTTATATGGCTACACCTTC	CASSPDPQGLYGYTF
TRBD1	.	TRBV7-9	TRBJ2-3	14	TGTGCCAGCAGCTGGGGACAGTTCACAGATACGCAGTATTTT	CASSWGQFTDTQYF
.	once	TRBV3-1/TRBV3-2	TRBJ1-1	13	TGTGCCAGCAGCCACCGGGACTTAGCTGAAGCTTTCTTT	CASSHRDLAEAFF
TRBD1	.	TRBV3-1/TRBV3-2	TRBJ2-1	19	TGTGCCAGCAGCCCTAGTAAGCAGGGGGCCCGAGGTTCGCCGGAGGAGCAGTTCTTC	CASSPSKQGARGSPEEQFF
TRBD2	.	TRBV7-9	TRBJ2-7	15	TGTGCCAGCAGCCGCGCCGGGACTAGCGCCTACGAGCAGTACTTC	CASSRAGTSAYEQYF
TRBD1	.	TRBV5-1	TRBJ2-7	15	TGCGCCAGCAGCTTGGCGACAGGGGGCCAAAACGAGCAGTACTTC	CASSLATGGQNEQYF
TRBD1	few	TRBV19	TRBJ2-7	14	TGTGCCAGTAGTGTGAAACGGGGACAGTACGAGCAGTACTTC	CASSVKRGQYEQYF
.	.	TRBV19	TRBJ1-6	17	TGTGCCAGTAGTATAGCCTCGGGGGGGGCAGCAAATTCACCCCTCCACTTT	CASSIASGGAANSPLHF